A few counts support the clone carrying this T cell receptor beta chain. As yet, its antigen is unknown. This may stem from a read error, because a much larger clone lies one nucleotide away. Here the CDR3 omits its conserved ending phenylalanine or tryptophan, so a read error is the likely source. Because the CDR3's place on the DNA is in doubt, the DNA is left out and the CDR3 is given as listed by TCRdb. At the DNA level, this CDR3 is encoded by other sequences in the same sample as well. Germline lookup yields CDR1 SNHLY and CDR2 FYNNEI. The CDR3 totals 11 residues, both ends included. The data originate from a study of metastatic and nonmetastatic thyroid tumors. Findings and limits, study-wide: Compared with benign nodules, malignant thyroid tumors were reported to have significantly higher TCR beta diversity in both blood and tumor.

Using MiXCR, TCRdb re-called clones from the PCR reads. In the table there are around 28,000 clones, 3.5% to 4% of which are singletons. Thyroid surgery was preceded by no treatment in any patient. V is TRBV2 and J is TRBJ2-6; TRBD1 is taken as the D call from the table, unchecked against the DNA. Sequencing used blood. This TCR derives from a male donor with papillary thyroid cancer or a benign thyroid nodule (not recorded which). Some clones in this sample may be carry-over from other donors' samples. CDR3 residues: CARGQGTVLTL.